This record looks at one TCR beta chain sequence and its context. Its matching antigen is unknown. The source of the sample is a study of cytomegalovirus exposure and HLA in healthy donors. Overall study: A prior study identified 117 million unique TCR beta sequences from roughly 170 million T cells.

Findings of the study overall: Earlier analysis yielded a pattern in which most TCR beta V segments were productive about 90% or about 30% of the time. Versus the approximately 700-donor mean, an Asian-associated ancestry cluster reportedly showed fewer N-insertions in a later analysis.

A multiplex PCR was run with 60 Vbeta primers and 13 Jbeta primers. Clones were read by immunoSEQ multiplex PCR, and TCRdb kept only the in-frame ones, dropping some. The sample holds 180,000 or so clones, 70% to 90% seen once. Trimming left V 0 bases short and J 0 bases short, with 18 bases between. This CDR3 comprises 19 residues. Germline CDR1 MGHRA, CDR2 YSYEKL. The material sequenced was PBMCs. The origin of this receptor is a man between 18 and 35 years old in good health and CMV-seropositive. V usage is TRBV4-1 and J usage is TRBJ2-1, with a weak D call TRBD2 (6 bases). CDR3 in amino acids: CASSQEGTWGSSSYNEQFF. CDR3 nucleotides: TGCGCCAGCAGCCAAGAAGGGACTTGGGGGTCGAGCTCCTACAATGAGCAGTTCTTC.